This is a list of T cell receptor beta chains from one sample in a study of siplizumab effects on memory and regulatory T cells. The table came from immunoSEQ multiplex PCR; TCRdb's copy has only in-frame clones and leaves some out. Seen here are 70,000 to 95,000 clones, approximately 93% observed once, and the top ten hold 5% to 7%. The sequencing input was CD8+ T cells sorted from blood. The source of these receptors is a human donor in good health. The CDR3 runs from the conserved cysteine through the conserved F or W. A D gene is named only where the DNA matches it firmly. Clone size is given for some rows only: seen once, a few or many times, or a class if the clone is expanded.

v_gene: TRBV2; d_gene: .; abundance: once; j_gene: TRBJ1-3; CDR3nt: TGTGCCAACGAGTGCCGCCTCCATGGAAACACCATATATTTT; CDR3aa: CANECRLHGNTIYF
v_gene: TRBV10-3; d_gene: TRBD1; abundance: .; j_gene: TRBJ1-1; CDR3nt: TGTGCCACAACCGGGGCAGGGGGTAACACTGAAGCTTTCTTT; CDR3aa: CATTGAGGNTEAFF
v_gene: TRBV27; d_gene: .; abundance: .; j_gene: TRBJ2-7; CDR3nt: TGTGCCAGCAGTTTAGATAAGGGCTACGAGCAGTACTTC; CDR3aa: CASSLDKGYEQYF
v_gene: TRBV2; d_gene: .; abundance: .; j_gene: TRBJ1-5; CDR3nt: TGTGCCAGCAGTGAAGCGGCAACTATCAATCAGCCCCAGCATTTT; CDR3aa: CASSEAATINQPQHF
v_gene: TRBV27; d_gene: .; abundance: .; j_gene: TRBJ1-1; CDR3nt: TGTGCCAGCAGTTTACAGGACGTGAACACTGAAGCTTTCTTT; CDR3aa: CASSLQDVNTEAFF
v_gene: TRBV13; d_gene: .; abundance: .; j_gene: TRBJ2-3; CDR3nt: TGTGCCAGCAGCTTAACCGACACAGATACGCAGTATTTT; CDR3aa: CASSLTDTDTQYF
v_gene: TRBV7-9; d_gene: .; abundance: once; j_gene: TRBJ2-7; CDR3nt: TGTGCCAGCAGCTTCTCCTCCGGGTTGCGGGCCTACGAGCAGTACTTC; CDR3aa: CASSFSSGLRAYEQYF
v_gene: TRBV19; d_gene: .; abundance: .; j_gene: TRBJ1-4; CDR3nt: TGTGCCAGTAGTATATCAGCAGGGGTCGAAAAACTGTTTTTT; CDR3aa: CASSISAGVEKLFF
v_gene: TRBV7-8; d_gene: .; abundance: once; j_gene: TRBJ2-7; CDR3nt: TGTGCCAGCAGCGAGGGCCAGTCCTACGAGCAGTACTTC; CDR3aa: CASSEGQSYEQYF
v_gene: TRBV6-6; d_gene: TRBD1; abundance: .; j_gene: TRBJ2-5; CDR3nt: TGTGCCAGCAGTTACGGGACAGGGTTCCAAGAGACCCAGTACTTC; CDR3aa: CASSYGTGFQETQYF
v_gene: TRBV27; d_gene: .; abundance: .; j_gene: TRBJ2-7; CDR3nt: TGTGCCAGCAGTATTGGAACGGGCTACGAGCAGTACTTC; CDR3aa: CASSIGTGYEQYF
v_gene: TRBV7-9; d_gene: TRBD2; abundance: .; j_gene: TRBJ2-1; CDR3nt: TGTGCCAGCAGCTCAACTAGCGGGATTTACAATGAGCAGTTCTTC; CDR3aa: CASSSTSGIYNEQFF
v_gene: TRBV7-9; d_gene: .; abundance: .; j_gene: TRBJ1-1; CDR3nt: TGTGCCAGCAAGGGGGGGACAGAAGCTTTCTTT; CDR3aa: CASKGGTEAFF
v_gene: TRBV5-1; d_gene: TRBD1; abundance: .; j_gene: TRBJ1-1; CDR3nt: TGCGCCAGCAGCCACGGGACAGTGAACACTGAAGCTTTCTTT; CDR3aa: CASSHGTVNTEAFF
v_gene: TRBV27; d_gene: TRBD2; abundance: .; j_gene: TRBJ2-3; CDR3nt: TGTGCCAGCAGTTTTGGGGCGGGAGAAACAGATACGCAGTATTTT; CDR3aa: CASSFGAGETDTQYF
v_gene: TRBV19; d_gene: TRBD2; abundance: .; j_gene: TRBJ2-7; CDR3nt: TGTGCCAGTAGTATAGCGGGGGGGACCTACGAGCAGTACTTC; CDR3aa: CASSIAGGTYEQYF
v_gene: TRBV9; d_gene: TRBD1; abundance: .; j_gene: TRBJ1-2; CDR3nt: TGTGCCAGCAGCACGCAGACAGGGGAGCATGGCTACACCTTC; CDR3aa: CASSTQTGEHGYTF
v_gene: TRBV7-3; d_gene: .; abundance: .; j_gene: TRBJ2-1; CDR3nt: TGTGCCAGCAGCTTAGACCTAGTGGATGAGCAGTTCTTC; CDR3aa: CASSLDLVDEQFF
v_gene: TRBV19; d_gene: .; abundance: .; j_gene: TRBJ2-7; CDR3nt: TGTGCCAGTAGTATCAGGTCCAGCGCCTACGAGCAGTACTTC; CDR3aa: CASSIRSSAYEQYF
v_gene: TRBV4-1; d_gene: TRBD2; abundance: .; j_gene: TRBJ2-3; CDR3nt: TGCGCCAGCAGCCAACCCGGGACTAGCGGGAGTGGAGATACGCAGTATTTT; CDR3aa: CASSQPGTSGSGDTQYF
v_gene: TRBV14; d_gene: .; abundance: .; j_gene: TRBJ1-1; CDR3nt: TGTGCCAGCAGCCAAGATCCGGTCTTAATATCTGAAGCTTTCTTT; CDR3aa: CASSQDPVLISEAFF
v_gene: TRBV27; d_gene: .; abundance: .; j_gene: TRBJ2-3; CDR3nt: TGTGCCAGTGCACTTATTAGCACAGATACGCAGTATTTT; CDR3aa: CASALISTDTQYF
v_gene: TRBV27; d_gene: .; abundance: .; j_gene: TRBJ1-5; CDR3nt: TGTGCCAGCAGTGTACGAGGTCAGCCCCAGCATTTT; CDR3aa: CASSVRGQPQHF
v_gene: TRBV11-3; d_gene: .; abundance: .; j_gene: TRBJ1-1; CDR3nt: TGTGCCAGCAGCGATCCGAACACTGAAGCTTTCTTT; CDR3aa: CASSDPNTEAFF
v_gene: TRBV29-1; d_gene: .; abundance: .; j_gene: TRBJ1-2; CDR3nt: TGCAGCGTGGAAATGGGGCGAGGCTACACCTTC; CDR3aa: CSVEMGRGYTF
v_gene: TRBV9; d_gene: TRBD1; abundance: .; j_gene: TRBJ1-1; CDR3nt: TGTGCCAGCAGCGTAGGGCCTGGAGACAGGGCGGCCACTGAAGCTTTCTTT; CDR3aa: CASSVGPGDRAATEAFF
v_gene: TRBV5-1; d_gene: .; abundance: .; j_gene: TRBJ2-3; CDR3nt: TGCGCCAGCAGCAGGGTAGGGGACACAGATACGCAGTATTTT; CDR3aa: CASSRVGDTDTQYF
v_gene: TRBV7-9; d_gene: TRBD2; abundance: .; j_gene: TRBJ2-7; CDR3nt: TGTGCCAGCACCCAGCGGGAGGACGCCTACGAGCAGTACTTC; CDR3aa: CASTQREDAYEQYF